The T cell receptor (beta chain) under discussion was sequenced for a study of T cell repertoires in cytomegalovirus infection. As for the study in general: The authors relied on CMV epitopes, both recently identified HLA-C-restricted and well-studied HLA-B-restricted. Overall study results and limits: Ex vivo, HLA-C-restricted CMV-specific TCR beta clonotypes prevailed over the rest of the response.

CDR1 SGHTA and CDR2 FQGNSA come from the germline V gene. The trim removed 5 bases at V and 2 bases at J, leaving 10 bases unmatched. The CDR3 sequence is 16 residues long. One entry per CDR3 protein, called by TCRdb with MiXCR from the reads. Counted here are around 800,000 distinct CDR3 sequences, about 31% occurring once; the ten biggest clones make up 12%. There are many counts of this clonotype. Its antigen is as yet unknown. The sequences come from cultured CD8+ T cells from PBMCs, collected from culture after CMV antigen stimulation. The rearrangement links TRBV7-2 to TRBJ1-1; 8 bases agree with TRBD1. The receptor's source is a human donor in good health (CMV status not recorded). Some clones in this sample may be carry-over from other donors' samples. This CDR3 is CASSPRQGKSNTEAFF. In DNA, the CDR3 is TGTGCCAGCAGCCCTCGACAGGGGAAATCAAACACTGAAGCTTTCTTT. The complete variable domain, with remaining parts taken from reference TRBV7-2 and TRBJ1-1, reads GAGVSQSPSNKVTEKGKDVELRCDPISGHTALYWYRQSLGQGLEFLIYFQGNSAPDKSGLPSDRFSAERTGGSVSTLTIQRTQQEDSAVYLCASSPRQGKSNTEAFFGQGTRLTVV.